A single sample is the source of the 21 T cell receptor beta chains below, sequenced in a study of T cell responses to AZD1222 COVID-19 vaccine. Sequencing was performed with immunoSEQ multiplex PCR; in TCRdb, only in-frame clones are kept and a portion is missing. Of about 170,000 clones in the sample, 70% to 90% were seen once. Sequencing was performed on peripheral blood, taken on day 0 of AZD1222 vaccination. These receptors were obtained from an adult in good health.

The chain employs TRBV4-2 and TRBJ2-7, with 11 bases identical to TRBD2. CDR1 and CDR2 (germline): LGHNA, YNFKEQ. This CDR3 region has 15 residues. V lost 2 bases, J lost 6 bases, and 6 bases stayed unmatched. The CDR3 here is CASSQSLLAGVEQYF. The CDR3 DNA follows: TGTGCCAGCAGCCAAAGTTTACTAGCGGGAGTCGAGCAGTACTTC.

V and J are TRBV6-5 and TRBJ1-5; 8 nucleotides agree with TRBD1. This CDR3 is 14 amino acids long. Per germline, CDR1 MNHEY and CDR2 SVGAGI. J was trimmed by 1 base and V by 5 bases; bases with no gene match: 1. For the CDR3, the DNA is TGTGCCAGCAGTCGACAGGGGAGCAATCAGCCCCAGCATTTT. It specifies CASSRQGSNQPQHF.

A word on this clone: This specimen includes other DNA sequences encoding the same CDR3. The chain recombines TRBV7-9 with TRBJ1-1; D unclear. Germline CDR1 reads SEHNR; CDR2 reads FQNEAQ (reference sequence). CDR3 length: 14 amino acids. Trimming took 0 bases from V and 4 from J, leaving 9 bases between them. Here the CDR3 DNA reads TGTGCCAGCAGCTTAGCGACGAGTTCCACTGAAGCTTTCTTT. Amino acid sequence: CASSLATSSTEAFF.

DNA for the CDR3: TGTGCCAGCAGTTATAAACCGGGGAACACTGAAGCTTTCTTT. Its protein product is CASSYKPGNTEAFF. V is TRBV6-2 or TRBV6-3 and J is TRBJ1-1; no reliable D call. V was clipped by 3 bases and J by 1 base, with 9 bases between them. The CDR3 runs to 14 residues. The germline V gene encodes CDR1 MNHEY and CDR2 SVGEGT.

This chain uses TRBV7-9 with TRBJ1-3; D is unresolved. Deletions cut 5 bases from V and 0 bases from J, with 2 bases between. The germline V gene has CDR1 SEHNR and CDR2 FQNEAQ (reference sequence). CDR3 size: 12 residues. The CDR3 sequence is CASSLSGNTIYF. The CDR3 region has the DNA TGTGCCAGCAGCCTCTCTGGAAACACCATATATTTT. Looking up the rest from reference TRBV7-9 and TRBJ1-3 gives the full variable domain: DTGVSQNPRHKITKRGQNVTFRCDPISEHNRLYWYRQTLGQGPEFLTYFQNEAQLEKSRLLSDRFSAERPKGSFSTLEIQRTEQGDSAMYLCASSLSGNTIYFGEGSWLTVV.

The chain is built from TRBV7-2 and TRBJ2-7; perhaps TRBD2 as D (7 bases). Germline V gene sequence: CDR1 SGHTA, CDR2 FQGNSA. The CDR3 sequence is 17 residues long. Trimming took off 1 base at V and 3 bases at J, with 19 bases between the two ends. The CDR3 DNA follows: TGTGCCAGCAGCTTAGGGGGGGCTAGCGGAGAAGTCTACGAGCAGTACTTC. It is translated as CASSLGGASGEVYEQYF.

V and J are TRBV5-1 and TRBJ2-5; D remains ambiguous. V was clipped by 2 bases and J by 1 base, with 15 bases between them. CDR1 is SGHRS and CDR2 is YFSETQ in the germline V gene. The CDR3 runs 16 residues. CDR3 residues: CASSLGPRFSQETQYF. The CDR3 nucleotides read TGCGCCAGCAGCTTAGGACCGAGGTTCTCCCAAGAGACCCAGTACTTC.

This clone has only a few counts. The chain has TRBV27 and TRBJ2-5, with D possibly being TRBD2 (5 bases). CDR1 is MNHEY, CDR2 SMNVEV, per germline (reference sequence). Trimming left V 7 bases short and J 4 bases short, with 13 bases between. There are 13 residues in the CDR3. The CDR3 DNA reads as TGTGCCAGCAAAGACGGGCTAGCAGAGACCCAGTACTTC. Translation gives CASKDGLAETQYF.

The chain combines TRBV4-2 with TRBJ2-5; weak D call: TRBD2 (6 bases). Germline assignment: CDR1 LGHNA and CDR2 YNFKEQ. The CDR3 has 15 amino acids. V was cut by 3 bases and J by 5 bases, with 16 bases left in between. CDR3 DNA: TGTGCCAGCAGCCAGCGATTGGGGGGTGGGGAGACCCAGTACTTC. Translation gives CASSQRLGGGETQYF.

The rearrangement links TRBV6-5 to TRBJ2-6, with D possibly TRBD2 on 7 matching bases. The CDR3 spans 15 residues. Trimming cost V 8 bases and J 0 bases, with 11 bases left between them. Germline V CDR1 and CDR2: MNHEY, SVGAGI. The CDR3 reads CASWGGGSGANVLTF. As DNA, the CDR3 is TGTGCCAGCTGGGGGGGCGGCTCTGGGGCCAACGTCCTGACTTTC.

This chain connects TRBV6-4 to TRBJ1-5; 8 bases are a match to TRBD1. V shed 3 bases and J 6 bases; nucleotides not matched to a gene: 7. Germline-derived CDR1 and CDR2 are MRHNA and SNTAGT. This CDR3 region has 15 residues. Here the CDR3 reads CASSEQSGGGQPQHF. DNA for the CDR3: TGTGCCAGCAGTGAACAGTCAGGGGGCGGTCAGCCCCAGCATTTT.

The J gene is TRBJ2-1, the V gene TRBV5-1; D may be TRBD2 (7 bases). The CDR3 spans 15 residues. Germline V lookup: CDR1 SGHRS, CDR2 YFSETQ. Trimming shortened V by 0 bases and J by 6 bases, and 13 bases separated the two germline ends. The CDR3: CASSLVGGQANEQFF. In DNA form, the CDR3 reads TGCGCCAGCAGCTTGGTCGGGGGGCAAGCCAATGAGCAGTTCTTC. Using reference TRBV5-1 and TRBJ2-1 for the parts outside the CDR3, the full variable domain is KAGVTQTPRYLIKTRGQQVTLSCSPISGHRSVSWYQQTPGQGLQFLFEYFSETQRNKGNFPGRFSGRQFSNSRSEMNVSTLELGDSALYLCASSLVGGQANEQFFGPGTRLTVL.

This chain joins TRBV13 and TRBJ2-2; no clear D gene. Trimming left V 5 bases short and J 4 bases short, with 20 bases between. Germline values: CDR1 PRHDT, CDR2 FYEKMQ (reference sequence). The CDR3 is made up of 17 amino acids. Written as DNA, the CDR3 is TGTGCCAGCAGCCCGAGGACGGCTGGGGTAGGCACCGGGGAGCTGTTTTTT. It codes for CASSPRTAGVGTGELFF.

This chain connects TRBV19 to TRBJ1-1; D gene unclear. The CDR3 loop spans 15 amino acids. V dropped 5 bases and J dropped 1 base, with 14 bases sitting between them. Germline V CDR1 and CDR2: LNHDA, SQIVND (reference sequence). The CDR3 DNA follows: TGTGCCAGTAGTTCAGGTAGGCGGTGGAACACTGAAGCTTTCTTT. It yields the protein CASSSGRRWNTEAFF.

The chain has TRBV4-2 and TRBJ2-1, with D unclear. This CDR3 has 12 residues. Looked up from germline, CDR1 is LGHNA and CDR2 is YNFKEQ. V was pared by 0 bases and J by 9 bases, with 6 bases between. This CDR3 is CASSQDLVEQFF. The CDR3 DNA sequence: TGTGCCAGCAGCCAAGATTTGGTTGAGCAGTTCTTC.

This clone was seen only once. The J gene is TRBJ1-2, the V gene TRBV9; no definite D call. Germline loops: CDR1 SGDLS, CDR2 YYNGEE. The CDR3 length is 12 residues. V shed 0 bases and J shed 3 bases, with 3 bases lying between them. The CDR3 spells CASSVVDYGYTF. The CDR3 DNA sequence: TGTGCCAGCAGCGTAGTCGACTATGGCTACACCTTC.

The chain is built from TRBV10-3 and TRBJ1-5; D might be TRBD1 (5 bases). CDR3 length: 14 residues. V shed 4 bases and J shed 3 bases, with 10 bases lying between them. Germline V lookup: CDR1 ENHRY, CDR2 SYGVKD. The CDR3 DNA sequence: TGTGCCATCAGTGGCTCGGGGCTCAATCAGCCCCAGCATTTT. This encodes CAISGSGLNQPQHF.

The CDR3 region has the DNA TGTGCCTGGAGAGCCGGGGGGAATTCACCCCTCCACTTT. Translating it yields CAWRAGGNSPLHF. The rearrangement joins TRBV30 to TRBJ1-6; D might be TRBD1 (5 bases). The CDR3 covers 13 residues. Germline V gene sequence: CDR1 GTSNPN, CDR2 SVGIG (reference sequence). The V gene lost 3 bases and the J gene lost 7 bases, with 10 bases spanning the gap.

The chain carries TRBV10-2 and TRBJ1-6; D is perhaps TRBD1 (6 bases). The CDR3 has 13 amino acids. The ends were cut back, 2 bases at V and 9 bases at J, with 8 bases in the middle. Germline values: CDR1 WSHSY, CDR2 SAAADI. This CDR3 reads CASSETGSSPLHF. CDR3 DNA: TGCGCCAGCAGTGAGACAGGGTCTTCACCCCTCCACTTT.

This chain joins TRBV5-3 and TRBJ2-1; D is ambiguous. TRBV5-3 counts as an open reading frame of uncertain function. The CDR3 contains 12 residues. Between the trimmed V and J ends, which lost 1 base and 4 bases, there was a span of 3 bases. The CDR3 nucleotides are TGTGCCAGAAGCTTGAATTACAATGAGCAGTTCTTC. It translates to CARSLNYNEQFF.

For the CDR3, the DNA is TGTGCCTCCGAGGGTGATAATGAGCAGTTCTTC. Encoded protein: CASEGDNEQFF. This chain joins TRBV6-5 and TRBJ2-1; perhaps TRBD2 as D (5 bases). CDR1 and CDR2 (germline): MNHEY, SVGAGI. CDR3 size: 11 residues. The V end lost 11 bases, the J end lost 7 bases, and 12 bases lay between the germline ends.